This T cell receptor (beta chain) was recovered during a study of blood T cells in healthy people across ages. Whole-study results and caveats: Getting older went along with TCR beta diversity per million T cells dropping roughly linearly.

PCR was performed a second time for roughly 6 to 12 cycles using a sample-barcoded 5' primer and a J-beta primer mix. Each cDNA molecule, via a template-switch adaptor with 12 random nucleotides, was tagged. From each sample, at least 2.5 million paired-end reads containing CDR3 were obtained. From the 5' RACE reads, TCRdb called clonotypes with MiXCR, one entry per CDR3 protein. The top ten clones hold about a fifth of a sample with over 950,000 distinct CDR3 sequences, roughly 50% of them seen once. CDR1 and CDR2 (germline): DFQATT, SNEGSKA (reference sequence). V dropped 1 base and J dropped 8; count of bases not matched to a gene: 5. The CDR3 extends over 13 amino acids. This clonotype has a handful of counts. The antigen is unknown. Total RNA extracted from each sample amounted to at least 5.5 micrograms.

The receptor comes from an older woman in good health. The rearrangement joins TRBV20-1 to TRBJ2-1, with 7 bases that match TRBD2. The sample taken for sequencing was blood. In DNA, the CDR3 is TGCAGTGCTAGAGGAGGGAGGGTTTATGAGCAGTTCTTC. This translates into CSARGGRVYEQFF.